Presented here are 15 T cell receptor beta chains from one specimen sequenced in a study of early T cells in non-severe SARS-CoV-2 infection. TCRdb reprocessed the 5' RACE reads with MiXCR, giving one entry per CDR3 protein. This repertoire shows 50,000 to 70,000 distinct CDR3 sequences, 8.9% found once; its top ten account for approximately 16%. Sequenced sample: whole blood. The receptor source for this set is an adult who was a healthcare worker with PCR-confirmed SARS-CoV-2 infection or an uninfected control (not recorded which).

There are many counts of this clonotype. V usage is TRBV20-1 and J usage is TRBJ1-3; TRBD1 might be the D (6 bases). V lost 3 bases, J lost 0 bases, and 21 bases lay in between. The germline CDR1 and CDR2 sequences are DFQATT and SNEGSKA (reference sequence). There are 18 residues in the CDR3. The CDR3 DNA follows: TGCAGTGCTAGGGGGACCACGGGACAACCGGCCTCTGGAAACACCATATATTTT. Encoded protein: CSARGTTGQPASGNTIYF.

In this sample, this clonotype turned up many times. CDR3 sequence reads: CASSLFTGRSGNTIYF. The CDR3 DNA sequence: TGTGCCAGCAGCTTGTTTACAGGGCGCTCTGGAAACACCATATATTTT. V gene TRBV7-2 combines with J gene TRBJ1-3; D might be TRBD1 (6 bases). The CDR3 is 16 residues long. V lost 3 bases and J lost 0, with 12 bases in between. CDR1 SGHTA and CDR2 FQGNSA come from the germline V gene.

The V and J genes are TRBV14 and TRBJ2-4; no firm D call. The CDR3 totals 11 residues. V was pared by 3 bases and J by 6 bases, with 3 bases between. The V gene's germline CDR1 is SGHDN and CDR2 FVKESK. Here the CDR3 reads CASSQRNIQYF. The CDR3 DNA is TGTGCCAGCAGCCAGAGAAACATTCAGTACTTC.

This clonotype was counted many times. The CDR3 coding sequence is TGTGCCAGCAGCCCGACCGTAGACTACGAGCAGTACTTC. Protein product: CASSPTVDYEQYF. This chain joins TRBV3-1 and TRBJ2-7; D is unclear. The CDR3 has 13 residues. CDR1 LGHDT and CDR2 YNNKEL come from the germline V gene (reference sequence). Trimming took 4 bases from V and 3 from J, leaving 10 bases between them.

This clonotype has more than one count but fewer than ten. The rearrangement joins TRBV13 to TRBJ2-1, with 10 bases that match TRBD2. Germline assignment: CDR1 PRHDT and CDR2 FYEKMQ (reference sequence). The CDR3 is made up of 16 amino acids. The ends lost 3 bases at V and 7 bases at J; junction bases unmatched: 9. The CDR3, as DNA: TGTGCCAGCAGCTTCCGCAGCGGGAGGGGTAGGAATGAGCAGTTCTTC. Its translation: CASSFRSGRGRNEQFF.

This clonotype has at least ten counts. The gene calls are TRBV13 and TRBJ2-7; either TRBD1 or TRBD2 may supply D (5 bases each). The CDR3 extends over 17 amino acids. Germline CDR1 is PRHDT and CDR2 is FYEKMQ (reference sequence). The ends were cut back, 3 bases at V and 4 bases at J, with 22 bases in the middle. The CDR3 protein is CASSFGQEGRALYEQYF. CDR3 nucleotides: TGTGCCAGCAGCTTCGGTCAAGAGGGGCGGGCCCTGTACGAGCAGTACTTC.

The chain is built from TRBV30 and TRBJ2-7, with no clear D. This CDR3 has 14 residues. The V gene lost 4 bases and the J gene lost 4 bases, with 17 bases spanning the gap. The germline V gene encodes CDR1 GTSNPN and CDR2 SVGIG (reference sequence). The DNA of the CDR3 is TGTGCCTGGACCCCTCTCGGGCATTTATACGAGCAGTACTTC. This codes for CAWTPLGHLYEQYF.

In its sample, this clonotype was seen many times. The V gene is TRBV2, the J gene TRBJ2-7, with D hard to call. Germline V lookup: CDR1 SNHLY, CDR2 FYNNEI. Deletions cut 2 bases from V and 2 bases from J, with 4 bases between. The CDR3 has 12 amino acids. The chain's CDR3 is CASSEQTYEQYF. CDR3 nucleotides: TGTGCCAGCAGTGAACAAACCTACGAGCAGTACTTC.

The chain carries TRBV16 and TRBJ1-1; weak D call: TRBD1 (5 bases). Germline lookup yields CDR1 KGHSY and CDR2 FQNENV. The CDR3 extends over 12 amino acids. CDR3 nucleotide sequence: TGTGCTACTCGGAGGGGACTTGGTGAAGCTTTCTTT. Protein: CATRRGLGEAFF. The variable domain in full, with the rest retrieved from reference TRBV16 and TRBJ1-1, is GEEVAQTPKHLVRGEGQKAKLYCAPIKGHSYVFWYQQVLKNEFKFLISFQNENVFDETGMPKERFSAKCLPNSPCSLEIQATKLEDSAVYFCATRRGLGEAFFGQGTRLTVV.

This clonotype was picked up a small number of times. The rearrangement joins TRBV30 to TRBJ2-3, with D possibly TRBD2 on 6 matching bases. The CDR3 is 13 amino acids. The V end was cut by 8 bases, the J end by 4 bases, with 16 bases between. Germline values: CDR1 GTSNPN, CDR2 SVGIG (reference sequence). The CDR3 loop is CALEGIAADTQYF. CDR3 DNA sequence: TGTGCCCTGGAAGGAATAGCGGCAGATACGCAGTATTTT. The variable domain in full, completed from reference TRBV30 and TRBJ2-3, reads SQTIHQWPATLVQPVGSPLSLECTVEGTSNPNLYWYRQAAGRGLQLLFYSVGIGQISSEVPQNLSASRPQDRQFILSSKKLLLSDSGFYLCALEGIAADTQYFGPGTRLTVL.

At least ten counts were recorded for this clonotype. The chain carries TRBV3-1 and TRBJ2-5; 9 bases line up with TRBD1. CDR3 length: 13 amino acids. Germline V gene lookup returns CDR1 LGHDT and CDR2 YNNKEL (reference sequence). V was pared by 5 bases and J by 10 bases, with 8 bases of the junction left unmatched. The CDR3 sequence: CASSYGTGTFQYF. The CDR3 bases are TGTGCCAGCAGCTACGGGACAGGGACGTTCCAGTACTTC.

This clonotype appeared once. The chain has TRBV28 and TRBJ2-1; unclear D gene. V shed 5 bases and J shed 9 bases, with 11 bases lying between them. The CDR3 consists of 12 residues. Germline values: CDR1 MDHEN, CDR2 SYDVKM. For the CDR3, the DNA is TGTGCCAGCAGTCATAACCCTAGTGAGCAGTTCTTC. Its protein is CASSHNPSEQFF.

V gene TRBV5-1 combines with J gene TRBJ2-5; TRBD1 aligns across 12 bases. With V trimmed by 3 bases and J by 5 bases, 8 bases remained unmatched. This CDR3 spans 16 amino acids. Germline V gene sequence: CDR1 SGHRS, CDR2 YFSETQ. CDR3 nucleotide sequence: TGCGCCAGCAGCTGGACCGGGACAGGGGGCTTGGAGACCCAGTACTTC. This encodes CASSWTGTGGLETQYF.

The V gene is TRBV27, the J gene TRBJ2-1; unclear D gene. The CDR3 length is 15 residues. The ends were cut back, 2 bases at V and 0 bases at J, with 8 bases in the middle. The germline V gene has CDR1 MNHEY and CDR2 SMNVEV (reference sequence). CDR3 loop: CASSLGTNSYNEQFF. The CDR3 coding sequence is TGTGCCAGCAGTTTAGGAACTAACTCCTACAATGAGCAGTTCTTC.

The J gene is TRBJ2-7, the V gene TRBV5-4; 8 bases fit TRBD2. This CDR3 contains 14 residues. Per the germline V gene, CDR1 is SGHNT and CDR2 is YYREEE (reference sequence). The trim removed 3 bases at V and 5 bases at J, leaving 7 bases unmatched. CDR3 amino acids: CASSSQRESNEQYF. Here the CDR3 DNA reads TGTGCCAGCAGCTCTCAGCGGGAGTCGAACGAGCAGTACTTC.